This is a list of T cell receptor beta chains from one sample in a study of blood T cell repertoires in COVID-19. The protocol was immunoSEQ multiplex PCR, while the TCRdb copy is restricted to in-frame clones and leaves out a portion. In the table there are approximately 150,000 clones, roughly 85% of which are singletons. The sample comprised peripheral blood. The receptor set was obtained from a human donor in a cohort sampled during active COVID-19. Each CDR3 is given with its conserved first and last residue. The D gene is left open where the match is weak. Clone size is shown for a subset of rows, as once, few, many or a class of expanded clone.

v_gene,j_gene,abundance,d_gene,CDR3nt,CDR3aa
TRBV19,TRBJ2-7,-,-,TGTGCCAGTAGTTTACAGGGCGGCGAGCAGTACTTC,CASSLQGGEQYF
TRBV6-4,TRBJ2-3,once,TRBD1,TGTGCCAGCAGTGCAGGGGGTGGCACAGATACGCAGTATTTT,CASSAGGGTDTQYF
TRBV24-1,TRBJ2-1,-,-,TGTGCCACCAGTGAAACAGGCGCCAATGAGCAGTTCTTC,CATSETGANEQFF
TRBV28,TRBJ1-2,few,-,TGTGCCAGCAGTCGACTATATCGGGGCTACACCTTC,CASSRLYRGYTF
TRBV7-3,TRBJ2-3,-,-,TGTGCCAGCAGCTTAAGTTCCCCAAACACAGATACGCAGTATTTT,CASSLSSPNTDTQYF
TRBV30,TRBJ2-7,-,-,TGTGCCTGGAGCCTCAAGAGCCCCAGGATCTCCTACGAGCAGTACTTC,CAWSLKSPRISYEQYF
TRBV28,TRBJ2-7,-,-,TGTGCCAGCAGTTTAGTTTTTCCATCCTACGAGCAGTACTTC,CASSLVFPSYEQYF
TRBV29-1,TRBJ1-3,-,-,TGCAGCGTTGGGGGGCTTGGGTCTGTAGGTGGAAACACCATATATTTT,CSVGGLGSVGGNTIYF
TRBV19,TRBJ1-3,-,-,TGTGCCAGTAGTATAACCCCGCTGGGGGCGAGTGGAAACACCATATATTTT,CASSITPLGASGNTIYF
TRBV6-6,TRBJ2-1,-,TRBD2,TGTGCCAGCAGTCAACTAGCGGGAGTGAGGAATGAGCAGTTCTTC,CASSQLAGVRNEQFF
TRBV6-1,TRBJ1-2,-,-,TGTGCCAGCAGTGAAAAGTATAGAGGTTACTATGGCTACACCTTC,CASSEKYRGYYGYTF
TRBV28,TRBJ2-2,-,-,TGTGCCAGCAGTTTAATCCGGTTCACCGGGGAGCTGTTTTTT,CASSLIRFTGELFF
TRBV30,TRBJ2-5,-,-,TGTGCCTGGAGTGTATTCAGGGCCCAAGAGACCCAGTACTTC,CAWSVFRAQETQYF
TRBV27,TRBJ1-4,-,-,TGTGCCAGCAGTTTATTTGGGGGGGAAGGTGAAAAACTGTTTTTT,CASSLFGGEGEKLFF
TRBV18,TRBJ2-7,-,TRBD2,TGTGCCAGCTCACCAAGTTTAACTAGCGGGCTAGCAAACGAGCAGTACTTC,CASSPSLTSGLANEQYF
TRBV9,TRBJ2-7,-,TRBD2,TGTGCCAGCAGCGTAGGGGGACTAGCTTACGAGCAGTACTTC,CASSVGGLAYEQYF
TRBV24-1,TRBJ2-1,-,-,TGTGCCACCAGTGATTTACCCCTAGGCGGAAGGGGGAATGAGCAGTTCTTC,CATSDLPLGGRGNEQFF
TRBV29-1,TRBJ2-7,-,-,TGCAGCGTTGAAGACGCGTATAACCCCTACGAGCAGTACTTC,CSVEDAYNPYEQYF
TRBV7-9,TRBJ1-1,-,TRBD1,TGTGCCAGCAGCCCACCCCGACAGGGAGGCGCTGAAGCTTTCTTT,CASSPPRQGGAEAFF
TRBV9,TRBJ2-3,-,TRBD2,TGTGCCAGCAGCGACATGGGACTAAGCACAGATACGCAGTATTTT,CASSDMGLSTDTQYF
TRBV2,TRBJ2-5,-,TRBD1,TGTGCCAGCAGTGAATTTCGGGACAGGGGCCGGGAGACCCAGTACTTC,CASSEFRDRGRETQYF
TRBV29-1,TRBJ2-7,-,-,TGCAGCGTTGATGGCGGCAGTCCTTATTCCTACGAGCAGTACTTC,CSVDGGSPYSYEQYF
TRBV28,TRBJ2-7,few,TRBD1,TGTGCCAGCAGTTTATACACCCGGGACAGGGACGAGCAGTACTTC,CASSLYTRDRDEQYF
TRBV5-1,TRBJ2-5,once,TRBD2,TGCGCCAGCAGCCCGCGGGAGGGGAGCGAGTTAATGGAAGAGACCCAGTACTTC,CASSPREGSELMEETQYF
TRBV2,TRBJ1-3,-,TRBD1,TGTGCCAGCACCTTTGACAGGGTCGGAAACACCATATATTTT,CASTFDRVGNTIYF
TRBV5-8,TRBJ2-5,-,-,TGTGCCAGCAGCTTGGGCACGGGTGTGGAGACCCAGTACTTC,CASSLGTGVETQYF
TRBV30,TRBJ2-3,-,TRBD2,TGTGCCTGGAGTTGGGGACTAGCGGGCCAAGATACGCAGTATTTT,CAWSWGLAGQDTQYF